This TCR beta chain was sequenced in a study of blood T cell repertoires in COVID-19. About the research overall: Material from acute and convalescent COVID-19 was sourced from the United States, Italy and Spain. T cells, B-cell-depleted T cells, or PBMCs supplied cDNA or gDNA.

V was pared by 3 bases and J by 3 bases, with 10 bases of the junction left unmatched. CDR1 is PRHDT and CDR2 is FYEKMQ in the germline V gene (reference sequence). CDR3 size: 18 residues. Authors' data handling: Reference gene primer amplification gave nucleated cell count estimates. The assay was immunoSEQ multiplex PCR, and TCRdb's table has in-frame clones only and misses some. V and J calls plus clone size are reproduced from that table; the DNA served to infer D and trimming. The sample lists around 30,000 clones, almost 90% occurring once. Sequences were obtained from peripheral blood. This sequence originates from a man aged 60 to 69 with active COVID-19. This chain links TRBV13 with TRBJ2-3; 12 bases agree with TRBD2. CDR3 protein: CASSFSTSGGLLTDTQYF. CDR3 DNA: TGTGCCAGCAGCTTTAGCACTAGCGGGGGGCTGTTGACAGATACGCAGTATTTT.